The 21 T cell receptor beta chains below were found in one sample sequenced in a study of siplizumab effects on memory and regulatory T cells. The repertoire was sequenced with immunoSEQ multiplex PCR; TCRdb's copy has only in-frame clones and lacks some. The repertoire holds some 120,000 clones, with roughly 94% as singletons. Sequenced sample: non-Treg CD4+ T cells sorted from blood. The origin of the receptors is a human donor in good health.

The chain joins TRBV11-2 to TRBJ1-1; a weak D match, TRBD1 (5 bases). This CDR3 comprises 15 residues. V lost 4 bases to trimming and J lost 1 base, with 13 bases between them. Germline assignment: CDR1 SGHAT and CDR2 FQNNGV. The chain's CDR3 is CASSSPWGRNTEAFF. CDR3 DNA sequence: TGTGCCAGCAGCTCCCCTTGGGGGAGGAACACTGAAGCTTTCTTT.

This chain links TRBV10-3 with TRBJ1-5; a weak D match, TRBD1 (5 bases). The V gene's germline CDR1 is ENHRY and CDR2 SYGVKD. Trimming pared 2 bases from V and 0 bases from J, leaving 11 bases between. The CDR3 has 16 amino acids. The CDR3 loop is CAISEAGTDSNQPQHF. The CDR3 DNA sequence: TGTGCCATCAGTGAGGCCGGGACGGATAGCAATCAGCCCCAGCATTTT.

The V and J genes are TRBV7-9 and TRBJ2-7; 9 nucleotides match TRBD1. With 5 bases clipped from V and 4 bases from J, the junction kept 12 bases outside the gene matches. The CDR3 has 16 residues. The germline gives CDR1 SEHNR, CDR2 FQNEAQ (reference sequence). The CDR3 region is CASSPARYRGLYEQYF. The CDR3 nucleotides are TGTGCCAGCAGCCCAGCTAGGTACAGGGGGCTGTACGAGCAGTACTTC.

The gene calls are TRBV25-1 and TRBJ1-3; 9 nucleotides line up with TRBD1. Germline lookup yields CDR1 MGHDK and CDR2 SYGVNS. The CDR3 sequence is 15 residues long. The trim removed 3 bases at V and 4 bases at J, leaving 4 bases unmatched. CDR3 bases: TGTGCCAGCAGTGAGGACAGGGGCCCGGGAAACACCATATATTTT. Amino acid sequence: CASSEDRGPGNTIYF.

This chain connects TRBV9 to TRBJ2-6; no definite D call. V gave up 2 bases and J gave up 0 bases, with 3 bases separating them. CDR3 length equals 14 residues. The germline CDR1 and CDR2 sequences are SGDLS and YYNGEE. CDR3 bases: TGTGCCAGCAGCGTCTACTCTGGGGCCAACGTCCTGACTTTC. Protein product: CASSVYSGANVLTF. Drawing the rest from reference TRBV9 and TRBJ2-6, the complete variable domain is DSGVTQTPKHLITATGQRVTLRCSPRSGDLSVYWYQQSLDQGLQFLIQYYNGEERAKGNILERFSAQQFPDLHSELNLSSLELGDSALYFCASSVYSGANVLTFGAGSRLTVL.

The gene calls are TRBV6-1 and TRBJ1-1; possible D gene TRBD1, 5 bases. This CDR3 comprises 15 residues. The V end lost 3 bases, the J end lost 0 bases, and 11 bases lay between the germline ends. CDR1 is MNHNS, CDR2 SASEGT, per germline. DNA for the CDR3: TGTGCCAGCAGTGATATCGGGGCAATGAACACTGAAGCTTTCTTT. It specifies CASSDIGAMNTEAFF.

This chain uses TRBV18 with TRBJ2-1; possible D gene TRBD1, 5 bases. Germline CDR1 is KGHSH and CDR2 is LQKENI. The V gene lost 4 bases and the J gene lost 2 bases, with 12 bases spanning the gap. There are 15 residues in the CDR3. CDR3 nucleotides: TGTGCCAGCTCACTTCCAGGGCTGGCCTACAATGAGCAGTTCTTC. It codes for CASSLPGLAYNEQFF.

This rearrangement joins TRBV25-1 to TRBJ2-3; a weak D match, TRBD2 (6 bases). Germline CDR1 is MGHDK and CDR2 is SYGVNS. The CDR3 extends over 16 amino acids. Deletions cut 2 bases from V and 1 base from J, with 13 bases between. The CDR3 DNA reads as TGTGCCAGCAGTGAAGGACTATCGAGGGGCACAGATACGCAGTATTTT. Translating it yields CASSEGLSRGTDTQYF.

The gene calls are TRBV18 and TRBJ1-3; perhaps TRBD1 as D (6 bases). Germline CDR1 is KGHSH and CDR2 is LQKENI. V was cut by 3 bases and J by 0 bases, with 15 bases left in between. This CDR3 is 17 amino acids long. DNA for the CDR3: TGTGCCAGCTCACCGGCAGGGGCCGGCATCTCTGGAAACACCATATATTTT. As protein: CASSPAGAGISGNTIYF.

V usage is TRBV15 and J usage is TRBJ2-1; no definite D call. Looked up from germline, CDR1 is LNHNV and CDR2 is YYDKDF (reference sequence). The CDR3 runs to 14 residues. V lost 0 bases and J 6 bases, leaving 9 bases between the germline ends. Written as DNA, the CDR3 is TGTGCCACCAGCAGAGATATTATCCCCAATGAGCAGTTCTTC. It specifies CATSRDIIPNEQFF.

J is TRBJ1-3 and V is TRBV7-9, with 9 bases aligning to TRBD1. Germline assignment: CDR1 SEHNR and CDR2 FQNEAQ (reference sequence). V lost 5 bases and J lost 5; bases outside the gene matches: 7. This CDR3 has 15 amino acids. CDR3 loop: CASSPRQGDRNTIYF. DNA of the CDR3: TGTGCCAGCAGCCCACGACAGGGGGACAGAAACACCATATATTTT.

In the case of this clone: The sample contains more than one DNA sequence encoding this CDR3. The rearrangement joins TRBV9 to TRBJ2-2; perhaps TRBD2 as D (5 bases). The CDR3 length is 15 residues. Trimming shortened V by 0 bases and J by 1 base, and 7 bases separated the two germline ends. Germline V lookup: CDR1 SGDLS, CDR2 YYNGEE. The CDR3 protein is CASSVGGGNTGELFF. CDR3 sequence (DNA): TGTGCCAGCAGCGTAGGTGGAGGGAACACCGGGGAGCTGTTTTTT. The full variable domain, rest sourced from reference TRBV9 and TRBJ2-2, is DSGVTQTPKHLITATGQRVTLRCSPRSGDLSVYWYQQSLDQGLQFLIQYYNGEERAKGNILERFSAQQFPDLHSELNLSSLELGDSALYFCASSVGGGNTGELFFGEGSRLTVL.

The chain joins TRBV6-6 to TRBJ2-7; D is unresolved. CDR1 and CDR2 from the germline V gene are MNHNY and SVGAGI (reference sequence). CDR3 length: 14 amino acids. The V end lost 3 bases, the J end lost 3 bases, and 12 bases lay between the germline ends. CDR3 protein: CASSYMKDRYEQYF. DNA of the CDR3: TGTGCCAGCAGTTATATGAAGGACCGCTACGAGCAGTACTTC.

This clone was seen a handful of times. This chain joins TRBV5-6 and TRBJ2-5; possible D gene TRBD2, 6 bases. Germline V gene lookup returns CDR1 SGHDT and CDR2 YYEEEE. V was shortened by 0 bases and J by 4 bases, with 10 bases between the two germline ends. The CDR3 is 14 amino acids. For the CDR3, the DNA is TGTGCCAGCAGCTTGGGGCGGGGACGAGAGACCCAGTACTTC. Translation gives CASSLGRGRETQYF.

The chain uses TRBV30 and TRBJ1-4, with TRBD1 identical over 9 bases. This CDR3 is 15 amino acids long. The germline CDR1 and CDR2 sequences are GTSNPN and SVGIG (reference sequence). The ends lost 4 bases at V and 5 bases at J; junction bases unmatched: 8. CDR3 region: CAWNTLDRGNEKLFF. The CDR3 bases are TGTGCCTGGAATACCCTGGACAGGGGAAATGAAAAACTGTTTTTT.

CDR3 in amino acids: CASATNLMNTEAFF. As DNA, the CDR3 is TGCGCCAGCGCGACAAACCTAATGAACACTGAAGCTTTCTTT. This rearrangement joins TRBV5-1 to TRBJ1-1; D ambiguous. V dropped 7 bases and J dropped 0 bases, with 13 bases sitting between them. Germline V gene sequence: CDR1 SGHRS, CDR2 YFSETQ. The CDR3 spans 14 residues.

In DNA form, the CDR3 reads TGTGCCAGCAGTGAAGAATTTGGACAGACCTACGAGCAGTACTTC. This gives the protein CASSEEFGQTYEQYF. The chain is built from TRBV6-1 and TRBJ2-7, with D perhaps TRBD1 (6 bases). Trimming shortened V by 1 base and J by 2 bases, and 12 bases separated the two germline ends. This CDR3 has 15 residues. From germline, CDR1 is MNHNS and CDR2 SASEGT.

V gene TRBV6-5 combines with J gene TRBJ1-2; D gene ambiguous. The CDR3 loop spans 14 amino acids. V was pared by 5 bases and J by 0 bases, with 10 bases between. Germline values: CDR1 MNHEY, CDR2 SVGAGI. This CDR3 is CASSEGKANYGYTF. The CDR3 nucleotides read TGTGCCAGCAGTGAAGGTAAAGCTAACTATGGCTACACCTTC.

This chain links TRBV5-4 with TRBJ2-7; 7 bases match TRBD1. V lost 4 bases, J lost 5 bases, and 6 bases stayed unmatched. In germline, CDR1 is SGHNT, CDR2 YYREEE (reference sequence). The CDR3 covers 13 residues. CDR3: CASSLDRSDEQYF. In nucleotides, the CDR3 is TGTGCCAGCAGCCTGGACAGGTCTGACGAGCAGTACTTC.

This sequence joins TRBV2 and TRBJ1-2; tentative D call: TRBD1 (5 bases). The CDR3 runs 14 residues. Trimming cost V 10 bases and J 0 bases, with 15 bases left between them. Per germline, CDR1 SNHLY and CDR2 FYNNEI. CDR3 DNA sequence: TGTGCCACCGACCCCCAGGGTTCTAACTATGGCTACACCTTC. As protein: CATDPQGSNYGYTF.

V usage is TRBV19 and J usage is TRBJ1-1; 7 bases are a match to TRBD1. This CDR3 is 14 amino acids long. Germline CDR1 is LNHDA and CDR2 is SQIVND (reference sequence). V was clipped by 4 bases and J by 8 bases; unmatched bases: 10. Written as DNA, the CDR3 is TGTGCCAGTAGTACACGCTCCGGGACAGCAGAAGCTTTCTTT. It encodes CASSTRSGTAEAFF.